The 16 T cell receptor beta chains listed next were all sequenced from one sample in a study of blood T cell repertoires in COVID-19. TCRdb keeps only in-frame clones here, not all; method: immunoSEQ multiplex PCR. Found here are around 260,000 clones, around 81% of them singletons; the top ten hold about a sixth. Input material: peripheral blood. The receptors come from a person between 65 and 79 years old with COVID-19, enrolled during active disease.

The chain employs TRBV19 and TRBJ1-2, with a weak D call TRBD1 (6 bases). V lost 6 bases to trimming and J lost 0 bases, with 8 bases between them. This CDR3 region has 13 residues. Looked up from germline, CDR1 is LNHDA and CDR2 is SQIVND (reference sequence). The CDR3 DNA reads as TGTGCCAGTAGGGACAGTGCTAACTATGGCTACACCTTC. Its protein is CASRDSANYGYTF.

The V gene is TRBV4-3, the J gene TRBJ2-2, with D possibly matching TRBD1 (6 bases). In germline, CDR1 is LGHNA, CDR2 YSLEER. This CDR3 has 14 residues. The V end lost 4 bases, the J end lost 6 bases, and 12 bases lay between the germline ends. The CDR3 nucleotides are TGCGCCAGCAGCCTTAGAGGGGGAGCCGGGGAGCTGTTTTTT. This translates into CASSLRGGAGELFF.

The chain carries TRBV6-1 and TRBJ2-1; a possible D gene is TRBD2 (5 bases). The CDR3 contains 15 residues. The V gene lost 2 bases and the J gene lost 4 bases, with 12 bases spanning the gap. The V gene's germline CDR1 is MNHNS and CDR2 SASEGT. CDR3 in DNA: TGTGCCAGCAGTGAATTGAGCCGGGGTTACAATGAGCAGTTCTTC. Translating it yields CASSELSRGYNEQFF.

The chain links TRBV7-3 to TRBJ2-3; 8 bases are shared with TRBD1. The CDR3 consists of 16 residues. The V and J ends lost 1 base and 2 bases, in that order; junction bases with no gene match: 5. CDR1 and CDR2 (germline): SGHTA, FQGTGA. The CDR3 loop reads CASSLIGQGPTDTQYF. Here the CDR3 DNA reads TGTGCCAGCAGCTTAATAGGACAGGGACCCACAGATACGCAGTATTTT.

This clone was seen more than once but under ten times. CDR3 loop: CASSLWGQGAEKLFF. The CDR3 region has the DNA TGTGCCAGCAGCTTATGGGGACAGGGGGCGGAAAAACTGTTTTTT. The chain joins TRBV11-2 to TRBJ1-4; 12 bases line up with TRBD1. V lost 2 bases and J lost 8; bases outside the gene matches: 3. The CDR3 runs to 15 residues. Germline assignment: CDR1 SGHAT and CDR2 FQNNGV.

This clone was seen only a few times. V usage is TRBV6-5 and J usage is TRBJ1-2; TRBD1 aligns across 9 bases. Germline V gene sequence: CDR1 MNHEY, CDR2 SVGAGI. V dropped 7 bases and J dropped 4; count of bases not matched to a gene: 7. There are 14 residues in the CDR3. The DNA for the CDR3 is TGTGCCAGCACCAGACAGGGGGGACTCTATGGCTACACCTTC. This sequence encodes CASTRQGGLYGYTF.

In the case of this clone: An end of the junction differs from the germline gene, which may be a read error. The chain combines TRBV28 with TRBJ1-2; D is unclear. This CDR3 is 12 amino acids long. Germline V gene lookup returns CDR1 MDHEN and CDR2 SYDVKM. The CDR3 reads CASTGSNYGYTF. The CDR3 bases are TGTGCCAGCACAGGTTCTAATTATGGCTACACCTTC.

The chain links TRBV7-8 to TRBJ1-5; 9 bases agree with TRBD1. V was clipped by 5 bases and J by 0 bases; unmatched bases: 8. The CDR3 totals 17 residues. Germline V lookup: CDR1 SGHVS, CDR2 FQNEAQ. The CDR3 protein is CASSETGGGFSNQPQHF. CDR3 DNA: TGTGCCAGCAGCGAAACAGGGGGCGGATTTAGCAATCAGCCCCAGCATTTT. The variable domain in full, completed from reference TRBV7-8 and TRBJ1-5, reads GAGVSQSPRYKVAKRGQDVALRCDPISGHVSLFWYQQALGQGPEFLTYFQNEAQLDKSGLPSDRFFAERPEGSVSTLKIQRTQQEDSAVYLCASSETGGGFSNQPQHFGDGTRLSIL.

The chain links TRBV15 to TRBJ1-3, with TRBD1 matching 8 bases. This CDR3 has 17 amino acids. The V gene end was trimmed by 1 base and the J gene end by 4 bases; junction bases not matched to a gene: 9. The germline CDR1 and CDR2 sequences are LNHNV and YYDKDF (reference sequence). DNA of the CDR3: TGTGCCACCAGCAGAGGCAGACAGGGGTTAGGAGGAAACACCATATATTTT. This gives the protein CATSRGRQGLGGNTIYF.

The chain employs TRBV7-6 and TRBJ1-2; 10 nucleotides match TRBD1. This CDR3 region has 16 residues. Trimming cost V 1 base and J 6 bases; bases outside gene matches: 8. Germline-derived CDR1 and CDR2 are SGHVS and FNYEAQ. The CDR3 spells CASSLVPGQGRDGYTF. In DNA, the CDR3 is TGTGCCAGCAGCTTAGTGCCGGGACAGGGGAGAGATGGCTACACCTTC.

This chain joins TRBV14 and TRBJ1-3; D gene uncertain. The V gene lost 3 bases and the J gene lost 0 bases, with 12 bases spanning the gap. The CDR3 runs to 16 residues. Germline V gene data show CDR1 as SGHDN and CDR2 as FVKESK. CDR3 DNA: TGTGCCAGCAGCCAGCTACAAGGGAGCTCTGGAAACACCATATATTTT. It yields the protein CASSQLQGSSGNTIYF.

This clone was observed once. The V call is TRBV29-1, the J call TRBJ1-2; no firm D call. Germline lookup yields CDR1 SQVTM and CDR2 ANQGSEA. This CDR3 contains 10 residues. V lost 2 bases to trimming and J lost 6 bases, with 4 bases between them. As DNA, the CDR3 is TGCAGCGTTGAACCAGATGGCTACACCTTC. Its translation is CSVEPDGYTF.

The V gene is TRBV6-5, the J gene TRBJ2-7; the match to TRBD1 covers 9 bases. Germline V lookup: CDR1 MNHEY, CDR2 SVGAGI. The CDR3 runs to 15 residues. Germline trimming cut 5 bases from V and 4 bases from J; bases unmatched to any gene: 9. The CDR3 DNA reads as TGTGCCAGCAGTCGTTACGGGACAGGGTCTTACGAGCAGTACTTC. Protein product: CASSRYGTGSYEQYF.

This sequence joins TRBV15 and TRBJ1-4; 8 bases agree with TRBD1. The CDR3 spans 15 residues. Trimming at V came to 5 bases and at J to 3 bases, leaving 5 bases not matched to a gene. Germline values: CDR1 LNHNV, CDR2 YYDKDF (reference sequence). CDR3 sequence reads: CATSFRTGPNEKLFF. The CDR3 coding sequence is TGTGCCACCAGCTTCCGGACAGGGCCTAATGAAAAACTGTTTTTT.

This chain joins TRBV5-4 and TRBJ2-3, with a weak D call TRBD1 (5 bases). The CDR3 runs 14 residues. Trimming shortened V by 9 bases and J by 1 base, and 15 bases separated the two germline ends. Germline CDR1 reads SGHNT; CDR2 reads YYREEE (reference sequence). For the CDR3, the DNA is TGTGCCACACAAACAGGTTTCGGCACAGATACGCAGTATTTT. This translates into CATQTGFGTDTQYF.

This clone was seen a few times. The chain uses TRBV24-1 and TRBJ2-7; no clear D gene. The CDR3 runs to 11 residues. Per germline, CDR1 KGHDR and CDR2 SFDVKD. V lost 2 bases and J lost 6, with 4 bases in between. The CDR3 DNA follows: TGTGCCACCAGTGATTATCTCGAGCAGTACTTC. Residues: CATSDYLEQYF.